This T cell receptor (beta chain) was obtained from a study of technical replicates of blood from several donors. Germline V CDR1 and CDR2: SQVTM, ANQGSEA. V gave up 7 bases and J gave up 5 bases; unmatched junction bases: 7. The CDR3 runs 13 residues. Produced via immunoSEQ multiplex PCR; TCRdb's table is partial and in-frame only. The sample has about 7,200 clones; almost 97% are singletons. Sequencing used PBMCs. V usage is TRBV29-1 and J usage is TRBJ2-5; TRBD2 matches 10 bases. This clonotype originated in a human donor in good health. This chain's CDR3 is CSAASGSVETQYF. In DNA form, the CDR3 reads TGCAGCGCCGCTAGCGGGAGTGTGGAGACCCAGTACTTC.